This T cell receptor beta chain was identified during a study of T-cell reconstitution after alpha-beta-depleted transplantation in children. The germline V gene has CDR1 SGHVS and CDR2 FQNEAQ. V lost 5 bases, J lost 1 base, and 13 bases stayed unmatched. The CDR3 is 19 amino acids. As it was prepared, the TCRbeta library received unique molecular identifiers. TCRdb re-derived calls from the PCR reads in MiXCR, one entry per CDR3 protein. This table has some 490,000 distinct CDR3 sequences, around 13% appearing once. There are a few counts of this clonotype. The sample in question was PBMCs from the stem cell graft donor, obtained from the stem cell graft. The chain couples TRBV7-8 to TRBJ2-1; 11 bases align to TRBD2. The clonotype was recovered from a human donor who donated a stem cell graft to a child with combined immunodeficiency. CDR3 coding DNA: TGTGCCAGCAGCCACTATGACTTAGCGGGAGGGCGGTCCTACAATGAGCAGTTCTTC. Residues: CASSHYDLAGGRSYNEQFF.